What follows are 7 T cell receptor beta chains derived from one specimen sequenced in a study of blood T cell repertoires in COVID-19. Clones were read by immunoSEQ multiplex PCR, and TCRdb kept only the in-frame ones, dropping some. The sample yields some 210,000 clones, around 90% seen once. The sample was peripheral blood. All receptors come from a man in his sixties with COVID-19, enrolled during active disease.

The rearrangement uses TRBV2 and TRBJ1-4; D possibly corresponds to TRBD1 (5 bases). The germline V gene has CDR1 SNHLY and CDR2 FYNNEI. The CDR3 extends over 13 amino acids. V dropped 7 bases and J dropped 5 bases, with 11 bases sitting between them. CDR3 loop: CASTPGINEKLFF. The DNA for the CDR3 is TGTGCCAGCACCCCAGGGATCAATGAAAAACTGTTTTTT. The whole variable domain, remainder taken from reference TRBV2 and TRBJ1-4, is EPEVTQTPSHQVTQMGQEVILRCVPISNHLYFYWYRQILGQKVEFLVSFYNNEISEKSEIFDDQFSVERPDGSNFTLKIRSTKLEDSAMYFCASTPGINEKLFFGSGTQLSVL.

The chain is built from TRBV9 and TRBJ1-2; 7 positions agree with TRBD1. Germline CDR1 is SGDLS and CDR2 is YYNGEE. The trim removed 3 bases at V and 8 bases at J, leaving 7 bases unmatched. The CDR3 has 13 residues. This CDR3 reads CASSGTGREGYTF. The DNA for the CDR3 is TGTGCCAGCAGCGGGACAGGCCGGGAGGGCTACACCTTC.

V gene TRBV6-5 combines with J gene TRBJ2-2, with D unclear. V lost 7 bases and J 3 bases, leaving 12 bases between the germline ends. Germline assignment: CDR1 MNHEY and CDR2 SVGAGI. CDR3 length: 14 residues. The CDR3 here is CASTFGSDTGELFF. The CDR3 DNA sequence: TGTGCCAGCACCTTCGGGTCGGACACCGGGGAGCTGTTTTTT.

J is TRBJ2-7 and V is TRBV20-1, with 12 nucleotides matching TRBD1. This CDR3 has 14 residues. CDR1 is DFQATT, CDR2 SNEGSKA, per germline (reference sequence). V lost 3 bases, J lost 5 bases, and 5 bases stayed unmatched. In DNA form, the CDR3 reads TGCAGTGCTAGTGATGGGACAGGGGGCCACGAGCAGTACTTC. Translation gives CSASDGTGGHEQYF.

This CDR3 reads CASSAGLAGALTGELFF. Written as DNA, the CDR3 is TGCGCCAGCAGCGCCGGACTAGCGGGAGCCCTCACCGGGGAGCTGTTTTTT. The chain employs TRBV4-3 and TRBJ2-2, with TRBD2 identical over 13 bases. The V segment lost 5 bases and the J segment 4 bases; nucleotides outside the gene matches: 7. This CDR3 comprises 17 residues. Looked up from germline, CDR1 is LGHNA and CDR2 is YSLEER.

The chain carries TRBV30 and TRBJ1-1; D may be TRBD1 (5 bases). The germline V and J ends were trimmed by 5 bases and 6 bases, with 16 bases remaining between them. Germline-derived CDR1 and CDR2 are GTSNPN and SVGIG (reference sequence). This CDR3 is built from 13 residues. The CDR3 sequence: CAWSPRGGSEAFF. CDR3 nucleotide sequence: TGTGCCTGGTCCCCTCGGGGGGGGTCTGAAGCTTTCTTT. Combining the CDR3 with reference TRBV30 and TRBJ1-1 gives the whole variable domain SQTIHQWPATLVQPVGSPLSLECTVEGTSNPNLYWYRQAAGRGLQLLFYSVGIGQISSEVPQNLSASRPQDRQFILSSKKLLLSDSGFYLCAWSPRGGSEAFFGQGTRLTVV.

The gene calls are TRBV7-9 and TRBJ2-7; 9 positions match TRBD1. J was trimmed by 3 bases and V by 6 bases; bases with no gene match: 3. The CDR3 sequence is 13 residues long. CDR1 is SEHNR, CDR2 FQNEAQ, per germline (reference sequence). The CDR3 protein is CASRGQGGYEQYF. In DNA, the CDR3 is TGTGCCAGCAGGGGACAGGGTGGCTACGAGCAGTACTTC.